These 2 T cell receptor beta chains were sequenced from one sample in a study of blood T cell repertoires in COVID-19. The assay was immunoSEQ multiplex PCR, and TCRdb's table has in-frame clones only and misses some. This table holds about 210,000 clones, around 85% found once. Material: peripheral blood. The receptor set was obtained from a woman in her 70s with COVID-19, enrolled during active disease.

The DNA of the CDR3 is TGCGCCAGCAGCTCGACGCTGGGAGGGACTGAAGCTTTCTTT. Translation gives CASSSTLGGTEAFF. The rearrangement links TRBV5-1 to TRBJ1-1; no clear D. Germline assignment: CDR1 SGHRS and CDR2 YFSETQ. The CDR3 sequence is 14 residues long. V shed 3 bases and J shed 5 bases, with 14 bases lying between them.

For the CDR3, the DNA is TGTGCCAGCAGCTTAGTTGGCGGGGTGCAGGGTTCACCCCTCCACTTT. The encoded protein is CASSLVGGVQGSPLHF. The chain recombines TRBV7-2 with TRBJ1-6, with D perhaps matching TRBD1 (5 bases). Germline V gene data show CDR1 as SGHTA and CDR2 as FQGNSA. This CDR3 comprises 16 residues. Trimming took off 1 base at V and 9 bases at J, with 16 bases between the two ends.